This record covers a single T cell receptor (beta chain). What it binds is unknown. These data originate in a study of PD-L1 blockade in urothelial cancer. The wider study: The study started patients on atezolizumab around 2014, giving 1,200 mg intravenously every 3 weeks. Bladder-origin urothelial cancer in males described about 90% of the roughly 30 patients. Whole-study results and caveats: At the 3-week point, tumor-associated blood clones expanded more in durable-benefit patients.

The germline CDR1 and CDR2 sequences are MDHEN and SYDVKM. The CDR3 is 15 amino acids. The trim removed 2 bases at V and 6 bases at J, leaving 6 bases unmatched. Stated time point: peripheral blood 6 weeks after treatment start. Assay: immunoSEQ multiplex PCR; the TCRdb copy retains only in-frame clones and omits some. The sample holds 95,000 to 130,000 clones, 85% to 90% seen once. The chain joins TRBV28 to TRBJ1-5, with TRBD1 matching over 8 bases. Material: PBMCs, obtained around atezolizumab (anti-PD-L1) treatment. The source is a man aged 55 to 70 with urothelial cancer. Here the CDR3 DNA reads TGTGCCAGCAGTTTACCAGGGGGCAAGGGTCAGCCCCAGCATTTT. Translated, it gives CASSLPGGKGQPQHF.